The clone carrying this T cell receptor (beta chain) was picked up a small number of times. This entry is derived from a study of blood T cell repertoires in COVID-19. Study context: PBMCs, B-cell-depleted T cells, or T cells provided the cDNA or gDNA that made up the material.

Across roughly 25 US areas, participants ranged in age from about 18 to 90 years. Per the original data handling: Reference gene primers were amplified, and this amplification served to estimate nucleated cell counts. TCRdb's copy holds only in-frame clones and misses some; the assay was immunoSEQ multiplex PCR. The V and J calls and the clone size are those of that table, but D and trimming were determined from the DNA. The sample records about 310,000 clones, around 90% being singletons. The sequence derives from a man in his fifties or sixties who had recovered from COVID-19. Sample: PBMCs or T cells enriched from blood (not recorded which).

The CDR3 DNA sequence: TGTGCCTGGAGTAGAGGGACTACGGAGACCCAGTACTTC. Translating gives CAWSRGTTETQYF. This rearrangement joins TRBV30 to TRBJ2-5, with 7 bases aligning to TRBD2. Losses at the gene ends were 2 bases for V and 5 bases for J; bases not matched to a gene: 5. In germline, CDR1 is GTSNPN, CDR2 SVGIG (reference sequence). The CDR3 has 13 residues.